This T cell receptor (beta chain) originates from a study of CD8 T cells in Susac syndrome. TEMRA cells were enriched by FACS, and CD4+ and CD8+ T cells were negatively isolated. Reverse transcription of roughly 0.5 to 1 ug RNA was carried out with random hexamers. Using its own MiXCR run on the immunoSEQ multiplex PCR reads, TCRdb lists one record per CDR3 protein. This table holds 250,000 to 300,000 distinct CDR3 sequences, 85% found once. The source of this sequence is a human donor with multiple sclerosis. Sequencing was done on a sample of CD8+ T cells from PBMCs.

In DNA, the CDR3 is TGTGCCAGCGGGCTAGCGGTGCAAGCCTCCTACGAGCAGTACTTC. This sequence encodes CASGLAVQASYEQYF. V is TRBV27 and J is TRBJ2-7; TRBD2 aligns across 7 bases. CDR3 length: 15 residues. Per the germline V gene, CDR1 is MNHEY and CDR2 is SMNVEV (reference sequence). The junction had 10 bases not matched to a gene; V was cut back by 8 bases and J by 0 bases.